The rows below give T cell receptor beta chains drawn from one sample of a study of shared clonotypes between healthy human individuals. The table came from immunoSEQ multiplex PCR; TCRdb's copy has only in-frame clones and leaves some out. The table includes more than 2 million clones, around 95% detected once. Sequences were obtained from naive CD4+ T cells sorted from blood. The receptors originated from a man younger than 30 in good health. The conserved cysteine and the conserved F or W are not part of the CDR3 here.

j_call v_call cdr3_aa
TRBJ1-3 TRBV2 ASNRDGSGNTIY
TRBJ1-6 TRBV11-1 ASSPPTGRMDSPLH
TRBJ2-7 TRBV6-5 ASSRRGYYEQY
TRBJ2-7 TRBV7-2 ASSSQASGNSYEQY
TRBJ1-3 TRBV9 ASSTTAGLSGNTIY
TRBJ2-4 TRBV5-6 ASSLGRSNIQY
TRBJ2-1 TRBV7-7 ASSQTGGLYEQF
TRBJ2-7 TRBV18 ASSPSIQGNEQY
TRBJ2-7 TRBV7-2 ASSSSGYEQY
TRBJ1-5 TRBV19 ASSIGRPGGNQPQH
TRBJ1-3 TRBV15 ATSRGAGKSSGNTIY
TRBJ1-2 TRBV25-1 ASRRADYGYT
TRBJ2-5 TRBV6-5 ASRAGQGQETQY
TRBJ2-2 TRBV10-3 AINPGLAGGVGELF
TRBJ1-6 TRBV5-4 ASSLYLPGSPLH
TRBJ1-2 TRBV5-1 ASSPHADGYT
TRBJ2-7 TRBV28 ASSGPGTSYEQY
TRBJ2-5 TRBV5-8 ASRMGLAIQETQY
TRBJ1-3 TRBV18 ASSPLFRSRNTIY
TRBJ2-7 TRBV7-2 ASSLRLARDPYEQY
TRBJ2-7 TRBV19 ASSISGQLGSNEQY
TRBJ2-7 TRBV5-6 ASSFGGPDEQY
TRBJ2-7 TRBV18 ASSQYRAPGAGEQY
TRBJ2-7 TRBV30 AWSKNRVEPYEQY
TRBJ2-2 TRBV2 ASERADYANTGELF
TRBJ2-7 TRBV6-1 ASSEVGGQY
TRBJ2-2 TRBV30 AWASSGRWAGELF
TRBJ1-1 TRBV6-5 ASRDGGRAF
TRBJ2-1 TRBV19 ASSILSLTGAEQF
TRBJ2-7 TRBV28 ASSPARLSYEQY
TRBJ2-7 TRBV28 ASGPLREQY
TRBJ1-1 TRBV11-2 ASSPAPNTEAF
TRBJ1-2 TRBV25-1 ASSGQGYGYT
TRBJ1-1 TRBV5-4 ASSLLSGINTEAF
TRBJ2-2 TRBV30 AWSVDPAATGELF
TRBJ1-1 TRBV20-1 SARDLESG
TRBJ2-7 TRBV6-5 ASSRREGYEQY
TRBJ1-1 TRBV29-1 SVAQIAEAF
TRBJ2-7 TRBV7-9 ASSLVSESSYEQY